The clone carrying this T cell receptor (beta chain) was recorded at least ten times. Its antigen remains unknown. These data come from a study of blood T cells in healthy people across ages. Study-wide points: TCR beta diversity per million T cells fell roughly linearly with age.

The draw of peripheral blood yielded ten milliliters from each donor. The authors isolated at least 6 million PBMCs per sample. Combining a sample-barcoded 5' primer with a J-beta primer mix, a second PCR ran for roughly 6 to 12 cycles. Each cDNA molecule carried a tag from a template-switch adaptor that contained 12 random nucleotides. One entry per CDR3 protein results from TCRdb running MiXCR on the 5' RACE reads. The sample carries some 1.5 million distinct CDR3 sequences, under 30% recorded once. CDR3 length: 11 amino acids. The germline CDR1 and CDR2 sequences are SQVTM and ANQGSEA. Trimming removed 4 bases from V and 6 bases from J, with 9 bases in between.

The clonotype comes from a young woman in good health. This chain joins TRBV29-1 and TRBJ1-1; D remains ambiguous. Sequencing was performed on blood. CDR3 bases: TGCAGCGTTGGAGAAGGCCCTGAAGCTTTCTTT. Translated: CSVGEGPEAFF.